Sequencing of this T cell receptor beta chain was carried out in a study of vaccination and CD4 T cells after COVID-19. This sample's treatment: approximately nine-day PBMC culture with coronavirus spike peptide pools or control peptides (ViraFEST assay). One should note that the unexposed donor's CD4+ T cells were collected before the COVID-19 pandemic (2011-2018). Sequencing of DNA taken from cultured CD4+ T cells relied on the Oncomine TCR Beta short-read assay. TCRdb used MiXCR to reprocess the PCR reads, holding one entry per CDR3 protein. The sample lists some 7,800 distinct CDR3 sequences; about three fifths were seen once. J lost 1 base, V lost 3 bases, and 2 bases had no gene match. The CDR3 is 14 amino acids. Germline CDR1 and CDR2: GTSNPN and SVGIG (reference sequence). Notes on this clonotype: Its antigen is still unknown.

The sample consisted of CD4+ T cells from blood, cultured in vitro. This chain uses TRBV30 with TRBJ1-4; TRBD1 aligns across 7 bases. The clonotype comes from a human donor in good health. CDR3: CAWRRQGTNEKLFF. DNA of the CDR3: TGTGCCTGGAGGCGACAGGGAACTAATGAAAAACTGTTTTTT.